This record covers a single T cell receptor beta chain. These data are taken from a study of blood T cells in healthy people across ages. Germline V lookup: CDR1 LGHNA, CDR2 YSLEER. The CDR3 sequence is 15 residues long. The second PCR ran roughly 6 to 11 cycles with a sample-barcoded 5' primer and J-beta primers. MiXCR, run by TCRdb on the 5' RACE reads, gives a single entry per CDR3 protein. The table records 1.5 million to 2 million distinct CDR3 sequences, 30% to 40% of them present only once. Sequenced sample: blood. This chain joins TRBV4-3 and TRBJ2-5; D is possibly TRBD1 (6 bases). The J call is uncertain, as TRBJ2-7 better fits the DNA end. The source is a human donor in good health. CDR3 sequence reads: CASSQDLQGLYEQYF. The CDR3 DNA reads TGCGCCAGCAGCCAAGATCTACAGGGTCTCTACGAGCAGTACTTC.